This entry lists 16 T cell receptor beta chains sequenced from one sample in a study of blood T cell repertoires in COVID-19. Generated by immunoSEQ multiplex PCR, the TCRdb table keeps only in-frame clones and is missing some. Of about 300,000 clones listed, about four fifths are singletons. What was sequenced was peripheral blood. All receptors derive from a human donor with COVID-19, enrolled during active disease. The donor label of this sample is uncertain.

This clone appeared a few times. The rearrangement joins TRBV29-1 to TRBJ1-3, with D perhaps TRBD1 (5 bases). Germline V gives CDR1 SQVTM, CDR2 ANQGSEA. Trimming removed 3 bases from V and 0 bases from J, with 9 bases in between. The CDR3 is 14 amino acids. This CDR3 is CSVEGGISGNTIYF. CDR3 nucleotides: TGCAGCGTTGAGGGGGGAATCTCTGGAAACACCATATATTTT.

The gene calls are TRBV18 and TRBJ1-1, with TRBD1 identical over 8 bases. The germline CDR1 and CDR2 sequences are KGHSH and LQKENI. This CDR3 has 14 amino acids. Trimming cost V 4 bases and J 0 bases; bases outside gene matches: 1. CDR3 DNA sequence: TGTGCCAGCTCACGACAGGGGTTGAACACTGAAGCTTTCTTT. Residues: CASSRQGLNTEAFF.

The chain employs TRBV27 and TRBJ2-7; possible D gene TRBD1, 5 bases. The CDR3 consists of 14 residues. Trimming removed 6 bases from V and 4 bases from J, with 16 bases in between. The germline gives CDR1 MNHEY, CDR2 SMNVEV (reference sequence). The CDR3 DNA is TGTGCCAGCAGAACAGGCCCTACGTTTTACGAGCAGTACTTC. Translation: CASRTGPTFYEQYF.

This chain links TRBV24-1 with TRBJ2-2; D unresolved. The CDR3 length is 12 residues. Trimming took off 5 bases at V and 3 bases at J, with 3 bases between the two ends. Germline V CDR1 and CDR2: KGHDR, SFDVKD. CDR3 DNA: TGTGCCACCAGTGGAGACACCGGGGAGCTGTTTTTT. Protein sequence: CATSGDTGELFF.

This chain connects TRBV5-6 to TRBJ2-1; 8 bases are shared with TRBD2. Germline trimming cut 4 bases from V and 7 bases from J; bases unmatched to any gene: 13. The CDR3 is 16 residues long. Germline V gene data show CDR1 as SGHDT and CDR2 as YYEEEE. As DNA, the CDR3 is TGTGCCAGCAGCCTAATACCGGGACTAGAAGAGAATGAGCAGTTCTTC. It specifies CASSLIPGLEENEQFF. The complete variable domain, with remaining parts taken from reference TRBV5-6 and TRBJ2-1, reads DAGVTQSPTHLIKTRGQQVTLRCSPKSGHDTVSWYQQALGQGPQFIFQYYEEEERQRGNFPDRFSGHQFPNYSSELNVNALLLGDSALYLCASSLIPGLEENEQFFGPGTRLTVL.

V is TRBV11-3 and J is TRBJ2-1; the match to TRBD2 covers 7 bases. Germline V gene lookup returns CDR1 SGHNT and CDR2 YENEEA. Losses at the gene ends were 3 bases for V and 9 bases for J; bases not matched to a gene: 5. The length of the CDR3 is 13 residues. CDR3 sequence: CASSLSGGSEQFF. The CDR3 nucleotides read TGTGCCAGCAGCTTGTCGGGGGGTTCTGAGCAGTTCTTC.

This clone was recorded a few times. Compared with germline, one end of the junction differs, possibly owing to a read error. The J gene is TRBJ2-7, the V gene TRBV20-1, with D possibly being TRBD1 (6 bases). The CDR3 length is 10 residues. Germline CDR1 is DFQATT and CDR2 is SNEGSKA (reference sequence). CDR3 residues: CSARGRGLDF. In DNA form, the CDR3 reads TGCAGTGCTAGGGGCAGGGGTTTGGACTTC.

The rearrangement uses TRBV3-1 (or the pseudogene TRBV3-2) and TRBJ2-1; 12 bases match TRBD2. Germline CDR1 LGHDT, CDR2 YNNKEL (reference sequence). The length of the CDR3 is 16 residues. V was clipped by 3 bases and J by 8 bases; unmatched bases: 8. Here the CDR3 reads CASSHSTSGRRDEQFF. The CDR3 DNA reads TGTGCCAGCAGCCATTCTACTAGCGGGAGGCGCGATGAGCAGTTCTTC.

This clone was seen a handful of times. The genes are TRBV28 and TRBJ2-2, with D perhaps matching TRBD2 (6 bases). Trimming stripped 8 bases from V and 7 bases from J, with 8 bases between. Germline V gene data show CDR1 as MDHEN and CDR2 as SYDVKM. CDR3 size: 11 residues. CDR3 in DNA: TGTGCCAGCTGGGGGGTCGGGGAGCTGTTTTTT. It is translated as CASWGVGELFF.

The V and J genes are TRBV7-3 and TRBJ2-3; weak D call: TRBD2 (6 bases). CDR1 and CDR2 (germline): SGHTA, FQGTGA. Trimming shortened V by 5 bases and J by 7 bases, and 19 bases separated the two germline ends. This CDR3 is 15 amino acids long. The CDR3 coding sequence is TGTGCCAGCAGCGCAGGGCGGGACTCACGAAATACGCAGTATTTT. Amino acid sequence: CASSAGRDSRNTQYF.

This clone appeared a single time. This sequence joins TRBV27 and TRBJ1-2; 7 nucleotides line up with TRBD1. The junction had 2 bases not matched to a gene; V was cut back by 0 bases and J by 1 base. The CDR3 is 15 amino acids. Germline V gene lookup returns CDR1 MNHEY and CDR2 SMNVEV (reference sequence). For the CDR3, the DNA is TGTGCCAGCAGTTTATCGACAGGGCATAACTATGGCTACACCTTC. It is translated as CASSLSTGHNYGYTF.

The chain joins TRBV7-2 to TRBJ2-1; 12 nucleotides align to TRBD2. With V trimmed by 5 bases and J by 0 bases, 11 bases remained unmatched. CDR3 length: 19 amino acids. Germline-derived CDR1 and CDR2 are SGHTA and FQGNSA. For the CDR3, the DNA is TGTGCCAGCAGCCTCAGAGGGACTAGCGGGTGGGGCTCCTACAATGAGCAGTTCTTC. It codes for CASSLRGTSGWGSYNEQFF.

In this sample, this clone turned up many times. The chain uses TRBV9 and TRBJ1-2; no reliable D call. V was clipped by 0 bases and J by 0 bases, with 3 bases between them. CDR3 size: 13 residues. Germline loops: CDR1 SGDLS, CDR2 YYNGEE. CDR3 bases: TGTGCCAGCAGCGTAGGGCCTAACTATGGCTACACCTTC. This codes for CASSVGPNYGYTF.

CDR3 sequence: CAIRGGLVNSPLHF. The CDR3 DNA follows: TGTGCCATCCGGGGAGGGCTGGTTAATTCACCCCTCCACTTT. The chain carries TRBV25-1 and TRBJ1-6; D gene unclear. V lost 10 bases and J lost 6, with 16 bases in between. The CDR3 extends over 14 amino acids. Germline loops: CDR1 MGHDK, CDR2 SYGVNS.

The V call is TRBV15, the J call TRBJ2-7; 7 nucleotides match TRBD2. Germline CDR1 and CDR2: LNHNV and YYDKDF (reference sequence). After removal of 5 bases from V and 3 bases from J, the junction contained 7 bases not matched to a gene. CDR3 length: 14 residues. The CDR3: CATSVWGGDYEQYF. CDR3 sequence (DNA): TGTGCCACCAGCGTATGGGGAGGGGACTACGAGCAGTACTTC. Based on the CDR3 plus reference TRBV15 and TRBJ2-7, the full variable domain is DAMVIQNPRYQVTQFGKPVTLSCSQTLNHNVMYWYQQKSSQAPKLLFHYYDKDFNNEADTPDNFQSRRPNTSFCFLDIRSPGLGDTAMYLCATSVWGGDYEQYFGPGTRLTVT.

This clone was seen only a few times. The chain uses TRBV27 and TRBJ1-4, with 10 bases that match TRBD1. The CDR3 covers 17 residues. Germline CDR1 and CDR2: MNHEY and SMNVEV (reference sequence). Trimming took 6 bases from V and 1 from J; bases not matched to a gene: 8. CDR3: CASRGTGASVTNEKLFF. CDR3 bases: TGTGCCAGCAGGGGGACAGGGGCATCGGTAACTAATGAAAAACTGTTTTTT.